Below, 21 T cell receptor beta chains from the same sample are listed, as sequenced in a study of blood T cell repertoires in COVID-19. Generated by immunoSEQ multiplex PCR, the TCRdb table keeps only in-frame clones and is missing some. The sample consists of about 330,000 clones, less than 90% of them appearing once. Input material: PBMCs or T cells enriched from blood (not recorded which). These TCRs come from a woman aged 30 to 39 who had recovered from COVID-19.

CDR3 in amino acids: CASSIDRDRVSLDEQYF. The CDR3 DNA reads TGTGCCAGTAGTATAGACCGGGACAGGGTTTCGCTCGACGAGCAGTACTTC. The chain couples TRBV19 to TRBJ2-7, with 9 positions matching TRBD1. Germline loops: CDR1 LNHDA, CDR2 SQIVND (reference sequence). Germline trimming cut 0 bases from V and 5 bases from J; bases unmatched to any gene: 11. The CDR3 totals 17 residues.

The chain is built from TRBV18 and TRBJ1-1; D is possibly TRBD1 (6 bases). Trimming took off 3 bases at V and 6 bases at J, with 14 bases between the two ends. Germline-derived CDR1 and CDR2 are KGHSH and LQKENI. The CDR3 consists of 14 residues. In nucleotides, the CDR3 is TGTGCCAGCTCACCCCGGGAGGGGGTAGCTGAAGCTTTCTTT. This sequence encodes CASSPREGVAEAFF.

The chain uses TRBV18 and TRBJ1-1, with TRBD1 identical over 7 bases. Germline lookup yields CDR1 KGHSH and CDR2 LQKENI. V shed 3 bases and J 5 bases; nucleotides not matched to a gene: 6. This CDR3 contains 14 residues. The CDR3 region is CASSPTGRWTEAFF. CDR3 nucleotides: TGTGCCAGCTCACCGACAGGGAGGTGGACTGAAGCTTTCTTT.

J is TRBJ1-2 and V is TRBV7-9, with D possibly being TRBD1 (6 bases). The CDR3 consists of 14 residues. The V gene's germline CDR1 is SEHNR and CDR2 FQNEAQ (reference sequence). V gave up 6 bases and J gave up 4 bases, with 15 bases separating them. The CDR3 bases are TGTGCCAGCAGGATCCAACAGGGTCGCTATGGCTACACCTTC. Residues: CASRIQQGRYGYTF.

The rearrangement links TRBV7-2 to TRBJ2-5, with 13 bases matching TRBD2. The germline CDR1 and CDR2 sequences are SGHTA and FQGNSA. V was clipped by 0 bases and J by 5 bases; unmatched bases: 9. The CDR3 length is 18 residues. The CDR3 nucleotides read TGTGCCAGCAGCTTAGCCGTATCACTAGCGGGGGGGCCTGAGACCCAGTACTTC. As protein: CASSLAVSLAGGPETQYF. Together with reference TRBV7-2 and TRBJ2-5, the CDR3 gives the full variable domain: GAGVSQSPSNKVTEKGKDVELRCDPISGHTALYWYRQSLGQGLEFLIYFQGNSAPDKSGLPSDRFSAERTGGSVSTLTIQRTQQEDSAVYLCASSLAVSLAGGPETQYFGPGTRLLVL.

The chain has TRBV5-1 and TRBJ2-5, with TRBD1 matching over 9 bases. CDR3 length equals 14 residues. The trim removed 4 bases at V and 4 bases at J, leaving 5 bases unmatched. In germline, CDR1 is SGHRS, CDR2 YFSETQ. CDR3 in amino acids: CASSTRQGGETQYF. The CDR3 coding sequence is TGCGCCAGCAGCACCCGACAGGGGGGAGAGACCCAGTACTTC.

The V and J genes are TRBV5-1 and TRBJ2-5; D is uncertain. The germline CDR1 and CDR2 sequences are SGHRS and YFSETQ. The CDR3 is made up of 12 amino acids. Trimming took off 7 bases at V and 2 bases at J, with 9 bases between the two ends. CDR3 sequence (DNA): TGCGCCAGCGGGCCCGGACAAGAGACCCAGTACTTC. It codes for CASGPGQETQYF.

The chain carries TRBV6-5 and TRBJ1-1, with TRBD1 matching over 8 bases. This CDR3 is 13 amino acids long. V was clipped by 0 bases and J by 8 bases; unmatched bases: 2. Germline assignment: CDR1 MNHEY and CDR2 SVGAGI. The CDR3 here is CASSYSRGLEAFF. The CDR3 DNA follows: TGTGCCAGCAGTTACTCCAGGGGGCTGGAAGCTTTCTTT.

This chain connects TRBV3-1 (or the pseudogene TRBV3-2) to TRBJ2-5, with no clear D. V dropped 1 base and J dropped 2 bases, with 11 bases sitting between them. Germline assignment: CDR1 LGHDT and CDR2 YNNKEL (reference sequence). This CDR3 has 15 amino acids. CDR3 coding DNA: TGTGCCAGCAGCCAAGGGCCTAGTAGTCAAGAGACCCAGTACTTC. It yields the protein CASSQGPSSQETQYF.

In this sample, this clone turned up once. The V gene is TRBV5-1, the J gene TRBJ2-7, with 10 bases fitting TRBD1. The V gene end was trimmed by 2 bases and the J gene end by 5 bases; junction bases not matched to a gene: 7. The CDR3 is 15 amino acids. Germline CDR1 and CDR2: SGHRS and YFSETQ. CDR3 nucleotides: TGCGCCAGCAGCTTATCCCCCGGGACAGGGGACGAGCAGTACTTC. Translating it yields CASSLSPGTGDEQYF.

This clone was detected only once. The chain joins TRBV3-1 (or the pseudogene TRBV3-2) to TRBJ1-1; D gene uncertain. The CDR3 contains 12 residues. V lost 4 bases and J lost 6, with 9 bases in between. From germline, CDR1 is LGHDT and CDR2 YNNKEL (reference sequence). This chain's CDR3 is CASSRADSEAFF. CDR3 nucleotide sequence: TGTGCCAGCAGCCGGGCGGACTCTGAAGCTTTCTTT.

The rearrangement joins TRBV7-9 to TRBJ2-2; 9 nucleotides align to TRBD1. The J segment lost 6 bases and the V segment lost 5 bases, leaving 13 bases of the junction unmatched. This CDR3 is 17 amino acids long. Germline values: CDR1 SEHNR, CDR2 FQNEAQ (reference sequence). The CDR3 is CASSPFPGTGLPGELFF. CDR3 coding DNA: TGTGCCAGCAGCCCGTTCCCGGGGACAGGGCTTCCCGGGGAGCTGTTTTTT. The whole variable domain, filled in from reference TRBV7-9 and TRBJ2-2, reads DTGVSQNPRHKITKRGQNVTFRCDPISEHNRLYWYRQTLGQGPEFLTYFQNEAQLEKSRLLSDRFSAERPKGSFSTLEIQRTEQGDSAMYLCASSPFPGTGLPGELFFGEGSRLTVL.

This clone was counted only a few times. The rearrangement links TRBV25-1 to TRBJ2-2; 7 bases are shared with TRBD2. The germline V gene encodes CDR1 MGHDK and CDR2 SYGVNS. Trimming cost V 4 bases and J 4 bases; bases outside gene matches: 12. This CDR3 comprises 17 residues. The chain's CDR3 is CASSAVVAGVGTGELFF. The CDR3 DNA sequence: TGTGCCAGCAGTGCGGTCGTCGCGGGGGTTGGCACCGGGGAGCTGTTTTTT.

This clone was counted once. The DNA of the CDR3 is TGTGCCAGCAGCTTGGTGGCAACGTCGGGAAATTCACCCCTCCACTTT. Amino acids: CASSLVATSGNSPLHF. The J gene is TRBJ1-6, the V gene TRBV5-8; no clear D gene. This CDR3 region has 16 residues. Germline-derived CDR1 and CDR2 are SGHTS and YDEGEE. V was pared by 0 bases and J by 7 bases, with 14 bases between.

As for this clone: This CDR3 is also generated by other DNA sequences in the sample. The V and J genes are TRBV7-9 and TRBJ1-2; D is undetermined. The V gene's germline CDR1 is SEHNR and CDR2 FQNEAQ (reference sequence). The length of the CDR3 is 11 residues. Trimming removed 5 bases from V and 7 bases from J, with 8 bases in between. For the CDR3, the DNA is TGTGCCAGCAGCCCCGATAGTGGCTACACCTTC. Amino acid sequence: CASSPDSGYTF.

The V call is TRBV3-1 (or the pseudogene TRBV3-2), the J call TRBJ2-5; TRBD2 is a possible D gene (5 bases). Germline loops: CDR1 LGHDT, CDR2 YNNKEL (reference sequence). This CDR3 comprises 15 residues. V lost 1 base to trimming and J lost 5 bases, with 14 bases between them. CDR3 sequence (DNA): TGTGCCAGCAGCCAAGGGGCGGGTGGTCCGGAGACCCAGTACTTC. Translated, it gives CASSQGAGGPETQYF.

The gene calls are TRBV30 and TRBJ1-1; D gene uncertain. Trimming pared 0 bases from V and 4 bases from J, leaving 15 bases between. Germline values: CDR1 GTSNPN, CDR2 SVGIG (reference sequence). This CDR3 is 15 amino acids long. As DNA, the CDR3 is TGTGCCTGGAGTGTACCGAGGGAGGTTATCACTGAAGCTTTCTTT. Its translation is CAWSVPREVITEAFF.

The chain couples TRBV4-1 to TRBJ2-7; tentative D call: TRBD1 (6 bases). V gave up 0 bases and J gave up 2 bases, with 17 bases separating them. The CDR3 contains 17 residues. Germline V gives CDR1 MGHRA, CDR2 YSYEKL. CDR3 loop: CASSQDRAGTRTYEQYF. As DNA, the CDR3 is TGCGCCAGCAGCCAAGATAGGGCCGGGACACGCACCTACGAGCAGTACTTC.

The rearrangement uses TRBV28 and TRBJ2-3; 8 bases are a match to TRBD1. V trimming: 4 bases; J trimming: 8 bases; junction bases outside the gene matches: 20. This CDR3 is 18 amino acids long. Germline loops: CDR1 MDHEN, CDR2 SYDVKM. CDR3 in DNA: TGTGCCAGCAGTTCATCGAAAGGACAGGGCAATATCGTAGGTACGCAGTATTTT. Its translation is CASSSSKGQGNIVGTQYF.

The gene calls are TRBV7-9 and TRBJ1-1; D uncertain. Trimming cost V 0 bases and J 6 bases, with 11 bases left between them. This CDR3 has 14 amino acids. CDR1 is SEHNR, CDR2 FQNEAQ, per germline (reference sequence). In nucleotides, the CDR3 is TGTGCCAGCAGCTTAGCGTTAGTTCCTGCTGAAGCTTTCTTT. Encoded protein: CASSLALVPAEAFF.

The genes are TRBV14 and TRBJ2-7; no firm D call. Germline V gene lookup returns CDR1 SGHDN and CDR2 FVKESK. The V end lost 3 bases, the J end lost 2 bases, and 17 bases lay between the germline ends. The CDR3 is 16 residues long. In DNA, the CDR3 is TGTGCCAGCAGCCAGGGCTCCGCGACCGTAGCCTACGAGCAGTACTTC. Protein sequence: CASSQGSATVAYEQYF.